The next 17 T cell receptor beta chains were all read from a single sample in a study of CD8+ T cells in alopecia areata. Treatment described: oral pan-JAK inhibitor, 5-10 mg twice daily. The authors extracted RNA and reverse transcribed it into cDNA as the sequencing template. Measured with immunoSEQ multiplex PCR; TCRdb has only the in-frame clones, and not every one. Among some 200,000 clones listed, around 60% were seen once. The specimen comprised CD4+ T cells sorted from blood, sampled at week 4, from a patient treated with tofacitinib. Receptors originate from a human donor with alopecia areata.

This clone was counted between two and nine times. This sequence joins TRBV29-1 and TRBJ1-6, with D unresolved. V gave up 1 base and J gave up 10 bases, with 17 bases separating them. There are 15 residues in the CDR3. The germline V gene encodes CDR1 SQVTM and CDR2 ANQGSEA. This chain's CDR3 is CSVEATPDLGSPLHF. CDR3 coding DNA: TGCAGCGTTGAAGCCACGCCGGACCTAGGGTCACCCCTCCACTTT.

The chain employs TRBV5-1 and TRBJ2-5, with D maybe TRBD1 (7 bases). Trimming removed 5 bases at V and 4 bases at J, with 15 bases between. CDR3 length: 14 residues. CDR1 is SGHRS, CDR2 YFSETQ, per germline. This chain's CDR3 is CASSTAGQSETQYF. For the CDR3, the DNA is TGCGCCAGCAGTACGGCGGGACAGTCAGAGACCCAGTACTTC.

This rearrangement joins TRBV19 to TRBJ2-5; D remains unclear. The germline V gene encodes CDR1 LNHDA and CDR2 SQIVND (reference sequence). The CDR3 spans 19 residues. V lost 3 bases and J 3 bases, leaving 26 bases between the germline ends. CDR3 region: CASSIAAYPIAGPKETQYF. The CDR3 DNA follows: TGTGCCAGTAGTATCGCGGCCTACCCTATAGCCGGTCCCAAAGAGACCCAGTACTTC.

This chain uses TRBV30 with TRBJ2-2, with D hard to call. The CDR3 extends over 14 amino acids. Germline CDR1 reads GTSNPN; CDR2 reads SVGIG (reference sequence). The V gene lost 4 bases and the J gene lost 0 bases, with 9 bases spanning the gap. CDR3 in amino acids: CAWTAMSNTGELFF. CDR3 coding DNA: TGTGCCTGGACGGCGATGTCGAACACCGGGGAGCTGTTTTTT.

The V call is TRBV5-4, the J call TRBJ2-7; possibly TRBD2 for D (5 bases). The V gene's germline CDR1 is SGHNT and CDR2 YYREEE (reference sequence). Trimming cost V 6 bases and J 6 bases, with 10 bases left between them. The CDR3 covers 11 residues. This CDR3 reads CASKRGREQYF. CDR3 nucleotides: TGTGCCAGCAAACGAGGGCGCGAGCAGTACTTC. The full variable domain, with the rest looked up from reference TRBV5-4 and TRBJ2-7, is ETGVTQSPTHLIKTRGQQVTLRCSSQSGHNTVSWYQQALGQGPQFIFQYYREEENGRGNFPPRFSGLQFPNYSSELNVNALELDDSALYLCASKRGREQYFGPGTRLTVT.

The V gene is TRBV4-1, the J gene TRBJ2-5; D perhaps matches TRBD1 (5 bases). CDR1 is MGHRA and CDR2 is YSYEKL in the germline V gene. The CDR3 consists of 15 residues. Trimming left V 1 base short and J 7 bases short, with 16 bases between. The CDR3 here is CASSQAQDTVLTQYF. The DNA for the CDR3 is TGCGCCAGCAGCCAAGCTCAGGACACAGTATTGACCCAGTACTTC.

CDR3 residues: CASSVYREGTEAFF. In DNA, the CDR3 is TGTGCCAGCAGCGTCTACAGGGAGGGTACTGAAGCTTTCTTT. This chain uses TRBV13 with TRBJ1-1, with a weak D call TRBD1 (6 bases). The CDR3 consists of 14 residues. V dropped 5 bases and J dropped 5 bases, with 15 bases sitting between them. Per the germline V gene, CDR1 is PRHDT and CDR2 is FYEKMQ (reference sequence). Using reference TRBV13 and TRBJ1-1 for the parts outside the CDR3, the full variable domain is AAGVIQSPRHLIKEKRETATLKCYPIPRHDTVYWYQQGPGQDPQFLISFYEKMQSDKGSIPDRFSAQQFSDYHSELNMSSLELGDSALYFCASSVYREGTEAFFGQGTRLTVV.

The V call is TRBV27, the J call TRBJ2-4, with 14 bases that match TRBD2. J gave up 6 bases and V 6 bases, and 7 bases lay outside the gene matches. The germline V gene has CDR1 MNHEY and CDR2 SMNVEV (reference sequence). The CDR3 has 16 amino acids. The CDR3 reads CASSRLAGGPGNIQYF. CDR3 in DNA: TGTGCCAGCAGCCGACTAGCGGGGGGGCCGGGAAACATTCAGTACTTC.

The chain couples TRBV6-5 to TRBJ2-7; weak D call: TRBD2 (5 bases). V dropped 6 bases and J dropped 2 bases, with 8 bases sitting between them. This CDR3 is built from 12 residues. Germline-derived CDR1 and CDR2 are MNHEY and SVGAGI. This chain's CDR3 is CASRRGTYEQYF. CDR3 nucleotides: TGTGCCAGCAGACGGGGAACCTACGAGCAGTACTTC.

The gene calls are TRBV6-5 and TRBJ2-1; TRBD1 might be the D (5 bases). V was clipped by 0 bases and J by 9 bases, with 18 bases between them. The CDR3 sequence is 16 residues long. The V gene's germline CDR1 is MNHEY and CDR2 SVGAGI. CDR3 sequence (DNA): TGTGCCAGCAGTTACTCGACGCTTTCCCTTAGGGGTGAGCAGTTCTTC. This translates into CASSYSTLSLRGEQFF.

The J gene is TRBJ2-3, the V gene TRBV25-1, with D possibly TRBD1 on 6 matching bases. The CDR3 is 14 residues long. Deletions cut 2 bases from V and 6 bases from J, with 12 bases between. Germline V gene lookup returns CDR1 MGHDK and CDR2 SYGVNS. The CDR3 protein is CASSEGGPADTQYF. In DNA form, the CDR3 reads TGTGCCAGCAGTGAAGGGGGCCCAGCCGATACGCAGTATTTT.

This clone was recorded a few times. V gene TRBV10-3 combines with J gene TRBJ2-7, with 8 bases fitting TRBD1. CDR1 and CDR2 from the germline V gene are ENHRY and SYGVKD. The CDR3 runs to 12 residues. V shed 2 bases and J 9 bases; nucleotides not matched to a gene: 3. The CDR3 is CAISEPGTGQYF. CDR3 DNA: TGTGCCATCAGTGAGCCTGGGACAGGGCAGTACTTC.

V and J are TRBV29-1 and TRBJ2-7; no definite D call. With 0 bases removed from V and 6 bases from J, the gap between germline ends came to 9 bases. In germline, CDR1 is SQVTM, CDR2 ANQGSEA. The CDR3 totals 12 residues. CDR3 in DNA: TGCAGCGTTGAAGATGCCCAGCGCGAGCAGTACTTC. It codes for CSVEDAQREQYF.

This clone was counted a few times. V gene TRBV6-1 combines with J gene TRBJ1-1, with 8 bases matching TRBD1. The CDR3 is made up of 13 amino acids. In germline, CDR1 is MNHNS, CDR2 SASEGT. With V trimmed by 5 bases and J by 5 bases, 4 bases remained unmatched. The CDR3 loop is CASSRTGRTEAFF. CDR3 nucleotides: TGTGCCAGCAGTCGGACAGGGAGGACTGAAGCTTTCTTT.

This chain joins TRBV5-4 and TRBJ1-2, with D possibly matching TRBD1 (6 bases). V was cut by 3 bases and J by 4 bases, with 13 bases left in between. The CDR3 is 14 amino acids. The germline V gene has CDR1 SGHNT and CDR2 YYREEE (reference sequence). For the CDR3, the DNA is TGTGCCAGCAGCTCGGTGGGCAGGGGCTATGGCTACACCTTC. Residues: CASSSVGRGYGYTF.

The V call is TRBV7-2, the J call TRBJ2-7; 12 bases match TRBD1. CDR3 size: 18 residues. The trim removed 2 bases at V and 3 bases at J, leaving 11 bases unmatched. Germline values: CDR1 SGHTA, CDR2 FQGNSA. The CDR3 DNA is TGTGCCAGCAGCTTACTTGGGACAGGGGGCGGTCGGGGCTACGAGCAGTACTTC. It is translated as CASSLLGTGGGRGYEQYF.

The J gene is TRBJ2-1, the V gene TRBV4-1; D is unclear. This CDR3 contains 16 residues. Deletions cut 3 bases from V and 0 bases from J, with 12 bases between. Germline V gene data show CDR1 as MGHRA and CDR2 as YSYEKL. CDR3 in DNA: TGCGCCAGCAGCCACCCAATTGTCAGCTCCTACAATGAGCAGTTCTTC. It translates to CASSHPIVSSYNEQFF.